The 28 T cell receptor beta chains in this list originate from one sample, sequenced in a study of T cells after yellow fever vaccination. MiXCR, applied by TCRdb to the 5' RACE reads, yields one record per CDR3 protein. Among some 320,000 distinct CDR3 sequences listed, roughly 4.3% were seen once. The sequences come from PBMCs, collected 15 days after the yellow fever booster vaccination. The receptors here all came from a man younger than 35 who received the YFV17D yellow fever vaccine.

This clonotype was seen ten or more times. The V gene is TRBV20-1, the J gene TRBJ1-2, with D maybe TRBD1 (5 bases). This CDR3 comprises 13 residues. Looked up from germline, CDR1 is DFQATT and CDR2 is SNEGSKA (reference sequence). The V gene lost 6 bases and the J gene lost 2 bases, with 13 bases spanning the gap. The CDR3 region has the DNA TGCAGTGCCTCTCCCCCAGGGAACTATGGCTACACCTTC. Translated, it gives CSASPPGNYGYTF.

The chain combines TRBV4-1 with TRBJ1-1; no definite D call. The germline gives CDR1 MGHRA, CDR2 YSYEKL. Trimming left V 1 base short and J 2 bases short, with 11 bases between. The CDR3 has 15 amino acids. The CDR3 spells CASSQGSGPNTEAFF. For the CDR3, the DNA is TGCGCCAGCAGCCAAGGCTCCGGACCCAACACTGAAGCTTTCTTT.

This clonotype came up many times. The chain joins TRBV18 to TRBJ2-1; possible D gene TRBD2, 6 bases. V lost 3 bases and J 0 bases, leaving 12 bases between the germline ends. Germline CDR1 KGHSH, CDR2 LQKENI. CDR3 size: 16 residues. CDR3 DNA: TGTGCCAGCTCACCTGGCGGGACGAGCTCCTACAATGAGCAGTTCTTC. As protein: CASSPGGTSSYNEQFF. Combining the CDR3 with reference TRBV18 and TRBJ2-1 gives the whole variable domain NAGVMQNPRHLVRRRGQEARLRCSPMKGHSHVYWYRQLPEEGLKFMVYLQKENIIDESGMPKERFSAEFPKEGPSILRIQQVVRGDSAAYFCASSPGGTSSYNEQFFGPGTRLTVL.

This clonotype showed up many times. V usage is TRBV18 and J usage is TRBJ1-3; D gene uncertain. The CDR3 is made up of 14 amino acids. Germline V gene lookup returns CDR1 KGHSH and CDR2 LQKENI. V was clipped by 8 bases and J by 1 base, with 12 bases between them. The CDR3 is CASAVDTSGNTIYF. CDR3 coding DNA: TGTGCCAGCGCCGTAGACACTTCTGGAAACACCATATATTTT. The whole variable domain, filled in from reference TRBV18 and TRBJ1-3, reads NAGVMQNPRHLVRRRGQEARLRCSPMKGHSHVYWYRQLPEEGLKFMVYLQKENIIDESGMPKERFSAEFPKEGPSILRIQQVVRGDSAAYFCASAVDTSGNTIYFGEGSWLTVV.

This clonotype was picked up many times. This chain uses TRBV27 with TRBJ2-7; TRBD2 matches 11 bases. Germline CDR1 and CDR2: MNHEY and SMNVEV (reference sequence). There are 14 residues in the CDR3. The J segment lost 4 bases and the V segment lost 1 base, leaving 0 bases of the junction unmatched. CDR3 DNA sequence: TGTGCCAGCAGTTTATTAGCGGGGGGGTACGAGCAGTACTTC. It specifies CASSLLAGGYEQYF.

This rearrangement joins TRBV11-2 to TRBJ2-3; no firm D call. The CDR3 sequence is 14 residues long. Germline V gene lookup returns CDR1 SGHAT and CDR2 FQNNGV. The V end was cut by 3 bases, the J end by 2 bases, with 9 bases between. CDR3 amino acids: CASSLDRHTDTQYF. The CDR3 bases are TGTGCCAGCAGCTTGGACCGTCACACAGATACGCAGTATTTT. The complete variable domain, with remaining parts taken from reference TRBV11-2 and TRBJ2-3, reads EAGVAQSPRYKIIEKRQSVAFWCNPISGHATLYWYQQILGQGPKLLIQFQNNGVVDDSQLPKDRFSAERLKGVDSTLKIQPAKLEDSAVYLCASSLDRHTDTQYFGPGTRLTVL.

Many counts were recorded for this clonotype. The J gene is TRBJ2-3, the V gene TRBV4-2; TRBD2 matches 9 bases. V shed 4 bases, J shed 4 bases, and the junction held 9 bases outside the gene matches. This CDR3 is 16 amino acids long. The germline CDR1 and CDR2 sequences are LGHNA and YNFKEQ. The CDR3 region has the DNA TGTGCCAGCAGCCGGGAAGGCGGGGGGGAAGCAGATACGCAGTATTTT. It encodes CASSREGGGEADTQYF.

V and J are TRBV5-1 and TRBJ2-7; D may be TRBD2 (5 bases). The CDR3 is 11 amino acids. The V end was cut by 4 bases, the J end by 6 bases, with 8 bases between. The germline V gene encodes CDR1 SGHRS and CDR2 YFSETQ. CDR3 sequence: CASSERSEQYF. DNA of the CDR3: TGCGCCAGCAGCGAGCGGTCCGAGCAGTACTTC.

The chain uses TRBV20-1 and TRBJ1-2; D is uncertain. The CDR3 spans 15 residues. Between the trimmed V and J ends, which lost 0 bases and 6 bases, there was a span of 17 bases. Germline CDR1 is DFQATT and CDR2 is SNEGSKA (reference sequence). CDR3 in amino acids: CSARDGRGSGDGYTF. The CDR3 DNA sequence: TGCAGTGCTAGAGATGGCCGGGGATCGGGAGATGGCTACACCTTC.

This clonotype came up many times. The V call is TRBV27, the J call TRBJ1-1; tentative D call: TRBD1 (6 bases). Between the trimmed V and J ends, which lost 2 bases and 5 bases, there was a span of 9 bases. The CDR3 is made up of 13 amino acids. Germline V gives CDR1 MNHEY, CDR2 SMNVEV (reference sequence). The CDR3 nucleotides are TGTGCCAGCAGTTTAGGACAGCTTACTGAAGCTTTCTTT. This sequence encodes CASSLGQLTEAFF.

This chain connects TRBV4-3 to TRBJ1-2, with 7 positions matching TRBD1. Germline V gives CDR1 LGHNA, CDR2 YSLEER. CDR3 size: 16 residues. V gave up 4 bases and J gave up 7 bases; unmatched junction bases: 15. The CDR3 reads CASSPLDRVGQSGYTF. The CDR3 DNA sequence: TGCGCCAGCAGCCCACTCGACAGGGTAGGGCAGTCTGGCTACACCTTC.

This clonotype was seen more than once but under ten times. The chain couples TRBV18 to TRBJ2-4, with D uncertain. Germline CDR1 KGHSH, CDR2 LQKENI. This CDR3 contains 14 residues. V was shortened by 3 bases and J by 11 bases, with 17 bases between the two germline ends. The chain's CDR3 is CASSPKDPPPVQYF. In DNA form, the CDR3 reads TGTGCCAGCTCACCTAAGGACCCGCCTCCCGTTCAGTACTTC.

This clonotype has ten or more counts. The chain carries TRBV7-2 and TRBJ1-1; D unclear. CDR3 size: 14 residues. The V end lost 4 bases, the J end lost 7 bases, and 16 bases lay between the germline ends. Per germline, CDR1 SGHTA and CDR2 FQGNSA. The CDR3 DNA reads as TGTGCCAGCAGCTGGAACCCTCAGGCTTTTGAAGCTTTCTTT. Its protein is CASSWNPQAFEAFF.

This clonotype was recorded many times. The chain recombines TRBV21-1 with TRBJ2-7; the table's D call of TRBD2 was not tested on the DNA. TRBV21-1 is shown as a pseudogene. The CDR3 covers 17 residues. Here the CDR3 reads CASRKKAGRRLAYEQYV. CDR3 DNA: TGTGCCAGCAGAAAAAAAGCGGGCAGGAGGTTGGCTTACGAGCAGTACGTC.

This clonotype was counted ten times or more. The J gene is TRBJ1-1, the V gene TRBV7-9; weak D call: TRBD1 (5 bases). CDR1 and CDR2 from the germline V gene are SEHNR and FQNEAQ (reference sequence). CDR3 length: 15 residues. V was shortened by 5 bases and J by 1 base, with 14 bases between the two germline ends. The CDR3 sequence is CASSPFTRGNTEAFF. The CDR3 DNA reads as TGTGCCAGCAGCCCTTTCACTAGGGGGAACACTGAAGCTTTCTTT.

This clonotype was counted only a few times. The V gene is TRBV16, the J gene TRBJ1-6; D unclear. The CDR3 consists of 14 residues. The ends were cut back, 6 bases at V and 7 bases at J, with 13 bases in the middle. Germline CDR1 and CDR2: KGHSY and FQNENV. In nucleotides, the CDR3 is TGTGCCAGCAGACAAGACAATAGGAATTCACCCCTCCACTTT. It translates to CASRQDNRNSPLHF.

The chain is built from TRBV6-6 and TRBJ2-1, with 9 bases aligning to TRBD2. The trim removed 8 bases at V and 0 bases at J, leaving 5 bases unmatched. This CDR3 has 15 residues. CDR1 and CDR2 (germline): MNHNY, SVGAGI (reference sequence). The CDR3 here is CASGSGGVSYNEQFF. The CDR3 DNA sequence: TGTGCCAGCGGTAGCGGGGGTGTCTCCTACAATGAGCAGTTCTTC.

This clonotype showed up just a few times. The chain joins TRBV4-3 to TRBJ2-1; 8 nucleotides line up with TRBD2. The CDR3 extends over 15 amino acids. V was pared by 3 bases and J by 5 bases, with 6 bases of the junction left unmatched. The germline V gene has CDR1 LGHNA and CDR2 YSLEER. The CDR3 protein is CASSHQAGDHNEQFF. The CDR3 DNA reads TGCGCCAGCAGCCACCAAGCGGGGGATCACAATGAGCAGTTCTTC.

This clonotype was seen repeatedly, ten times or more. The chain uses TRBV7-2 and TRBJ2-1; D possibly corresponds to TRBD2 (5 bases). The CDR3 length is 17 residues. From germline, CDR1 is SGHTA and CDR2 FQGNSA. V was trimmed by 1 base and J by 9 bases, leaving 22 bases between them. The CDR3 is CASSLGPGIARAFEQFF. The CDR3 nucleotides are TGTGCCAGCAGCTTAGGCCCGGGAATTGCGCGGGCTTTTGAGCAGTTCTTC.

This clonotype appeared a few times. The chain links TRBV6-5 to TRBJ2-7; D might be TRBD2 (6 bases). The V end was cut by 6 bases, the J end by 7 bases, with 16 bases between. CDR3 length: 13 residues. Germline CDR1 and CDR2: MNHEY and SVGAGI. The CDR3 loop is CASSPTRAGEQYV. In nucleotides, the CDR3 is TGTGCCAGCAGCCCCACTAGGGCGGGGGAGCAGTACGTC.

This clonotype was counted many times. V gene TRBV30 combines with J gene TRBJ2-1, with 9 bases matching TRBD2. The CDR3 extends over 15 amino acids. The V gene end was trimmed by 3 bases and the J gene end by 8 bases; junction bases not matched to a gene: 11. From germline, CDR1 is GTSNPN and CDR2 SVGIG (reference sequence). CDR3 amino acids: CAWREVLAGLDEQFF. CDR3 DNA sequence: TGTGCCTGGAGAGAGGTTCTAGCGGGGCTTGATGAGCAGTTCTTC.

This rearrangement joins TRBV20-1 to TRBJ1-4; D gene uncertain. CDR3 length equals 12 residues. In germline, CDR1 is DFQATT, CDR2 SNEGSKA (reference sequence). The ends were cut back, 1 base at V and 8 bases at J, with 8 bases in the middle. Here the CDR3 reads CSARGPAEKLFF. The CDR3 region has the DNA TGCAGTGCTAGAGGGCCGGCCGAAAAACTGTTTTTT.

This clonotype has more than one count but fewer than ten. V is TRBV5-1 and J is TRBJ2-1, with 9 bases fitting TRBD2. Germline values: CDR1 SGHRS, CDR2 YFSETQ. This CDR3 contains 18 residues. Trimming at V came to 4 bases and at J to 0 bases, leaving 11 bases not matched to a gene. CDR3 sequence: CASSRVSGGPFSYNEQFF. CDR3 sequence (DNA): TGCGCCAGCAGCCGAGTTAGCGGGGGACCCTTCTCCTACAATGAGCAGTTCTTC.

This clonotype has at least ten counts. The chain carries TRBV4-1 and TRBJ1-5, with no clear D. V was trimmed by 4 bases and J by 1 base, leaving 11 bases between them. The CDR3 runs to 15 residues. Germline loops: CDR1 MGHRA, CDR2 YSYEKL. The CDR3 DNA reads TGCGCCAGCAGCCGGAGGGCTGTGAGCAATCAGCCCCAGCATTTT. Protein product: CASSRRAVSNQPQHF.

This clonotype has a count of ten or more. V is TRBV18 and J is TRBJ2-7; D is possibly TRBD2 (7 bases). Germline V gene lookup returns CDR1 KGHSH and CDR2 LQKENI. The CDR3 consists of 15 residues. V lost 4 bases and J lost 2, with 15 bases in between. The CDR3, as DNA: TGTGCCAGCTCACTGGGCGGGGGCGAAACCTACGAGCAGTACGTC. Translating gives CASSLGGGETYEQYV.

The rearrangement uses TRBV7-9 and TRBJ1-2; D unresolved. The CDR3 runs 12 residues. The germline gives CDR1 SEHNR, CDR2 FQNEAQ (reference sequence). V lost 1 base to trimming and J lost 7 bases, with 7 bases between them. CDR3 nucleotides: TGTGCCAGCAGCTTAGGAGCCCCTGGCTACACCTTC. Residues: CASSLGAPGYTF.

This clonotype was seen ten or more times. J is TRBJ1-5 and V is TRBV2; maybe TRBD1 (5 bases). V dropped 6 bases and J dropped 9 bases, with 18 bases sitting between them. Germline CDR1 reads SNHLY; CDR2 reads FYNNEI. The CDR3 is made up of 14 amino acids. As DNA, the CDR3 is TGTGCCAGCAGGGGGGATCCCATAAGTTCGCCCCAGCATTTT. Its protein product is CASRGDPISSPQHF.

The rearrangement uses TRBV2 and TRBJ2-7, with D uncertain. The length of the CDR3 is 12 residues. Trimming removed 6 bases from V and 2 bases from J, with 8 bases in between. Germline-derived CDR1 and CDR2 are SNHLY and FYNNEI. CDR3 sequence reads: CASRSQAYEQYF. CDR3 DNA: TGTGCCAGCAGGTCCCAGGCCTACGAGCAGTACTTC.